This T cell receptor (beta chain) was recovered during a study of T-cell reconstitution after alpha-beta-depleted transplantation in children. The CDR3 consists of 16 residues. CDR1 is KGHDR, CDR2 SFDVKD, per germline. V lost 2 bases and J lost 3; bases outside the gene matches: 3. This clonotype was picked up many times. Molecular barcoding with unique molecular identifiers was used for the TCRbeta library. TCRdb itself ran the PCR reads through MiXCR, one entry per CDR3 protein. Of around 600,000 distinct CDR3 sequences in the sample, about 10% were seen once. The sequenced sample was PBMCs from the stem cell graft donor, obtained from the stem cell graft. The source of this sequence is a human donor who donated a stem cell graft to a child with acute myeloid leukemia. The J gene is TRBJ2-1, the V gene TRBV24-1, with TRBD2 identical over 10 bases. The CDR3 DNA reads as TGTGCCACCAGTGATTCGGGACTAGCGAGCTACAATGAGCAGTTCTTC. Protein product: CATSDSGLASYNEQFF.